One and the same sample provided the 27 T cell receptor beta chains below, sequenced in a study of blood T cells in healthy people across ages. Sample-barcoded 5' priming and a J-beta primer mix drove a second PCR of roughly 7 to 11 cycles. A single record per CDR3 protein comes from TCRdb applying MiXCR to the 5' RACE reads. Of about 640,000 distinct CDR3 sequences detected, roughly 53% appear once; the ten largest clones hold over 35%. The sample taken for sequencing was blood. All receptors derive from a man in his 60s in good health.

This clonotype was seen a handful of times. This sequence joins TRBV5-6 and TRBJ2-4, with a tentative D call TRBD1 (5 bases). The V end lost 3 bases, the J end lost 3 bases, and 13 bases lay between the germline ends. Looked up from germline, CDR1 is SGHDT and CDR2 is YYEEEE. There are 15 residues in the CDR3. The CDR3 region is CASSSAKGVKNIQYF. The CDR3 coding sequence is TGTGCCAGCAGCTCGGCGAAAGGGGTCAAAAACATTCAGTACTTC.

This clonotype was observed at least ten times. This chain connects TRBV27 to TRBJ1-1, with D hard to call. Germline values: CDR1 MNHEY, CDR2 SMNVEV (reference sequence). Trimming stripped 6 bases from V and 0 bases from J, with 11 bases between. This CDR3 has 14 residues. The chain's CDR3 is CASSPLQLNTEAFF. Written as DNA, the CDR3 is TGTGCCAGCAGCCCTCTACAGCTGAACACTGAAGCTTTCTTT.

The V call is TRBV7-2, the J call TRBJ1-6; D is unresolved. This CDR3 is built from 15 residues. The V end lost 1 base, the J end lost 6 bases, and 10 bases lay between the germline ends. Looked up from germline, CDR1 is SGHTA and CDR2 is FQGNSA. The CDR3 coding sequence is TGTGCCAGCAGCTTAGAGGCACGGACTAATTCACCCCTCCACTTT. Its translation: CASSLEARTNSPLHF.

This clonotype appeared a few times. The chain links TRBV18 to TRBJ2-7; 7 bases align to TRBD1. Trimming cost V 3 bases and J 4 bases; bases outside gene matches: 6. The length of the CDR3 is 14 residues. Germline V gene data show CDR1 as KGHSH and CDR2 as LQKENI. CDR3 amino acids: CASSPPDRLYEQYF. CDR3 sequence (DNA): TGTGCCAGCTCACCCCCGGACAGGCTGTACGAGCAGTACTTC.

The genes are TRBV9 and TRBJ1-2; no firm D call. V was shortened by 4 bases and J by 3 bases, with 16 bases between the two germline ends. The CDR3 consists of 15 residues. Germline CDR1 is SGDLS and CDR2 is YYNGEE. CDR3 coding DNA: TGTGCCAGCAGCCCGGATAACTCCCCCTACTATGGCTACACCTTC. Encoded protein: CASSPDNSPYYGYTF.

The CDR3 nucleotides are TGTGCCAGCAGCCAACGGGCAGGGGGCGGAGGCCAAGAGACCCAGTACTTC. Amino acid sequence: CASSQRAGGGGQETQYF. The rearrangement links TRBV3-1 to TRBJ2-5; 8 nucleotides line up with TRBD1. The CDR3 sequence is 17 residues long. CDR1 and CDR2 from the germline V gene are LGHDT and YNNKEL (reference sequence). With V trimmed by 2 bases and J by 1 base, 9 bases remained unmatched.

The rearrangement joins TRBV5-1 to TRBJ2-3; possible D gene TRBD2, 6 bases. Germline V gives CDR1 SGHRS, CDR2 YFSETQ. This CDR3 is 14 amino acids long. V was cut by 4 bases and J by 7 bases, with 16 bases left in between. The CDR3 coding sequence is TGCGCCAGCAGCCTGGGACTGACCCCCCATACGCAGTATTTT. Protein product: CASSLGLTPHTQYF. Drawing the rest from reference TRBV5-1 and TRBJ2-3, the complete variable domain is KAGVTQTPRYLIKTRGQQVTLSCSPISGHRSVSWYQQTPGQGLQFLFEYFSETQRNKGNFPGRFSGRQFSNSRSEMNVSTLELGDSALYLCASSLGLTPHTQYFGPGTRLTVL.

This clonotype has more than one count but fewer than ten. The V gene is TRBV20-1, the J gene TRBJ2-5; 7 positions match TRBD1. Germline V gene sequence: CDR1 DFQATT, CDR2 SNEGSKA (reference sequence). The CDR3 contains 16 residues. V trimming: 0 bases; J trimming: 2 bases; junction bases outside the gene matches: 9. The CDR3 loop is CSARDFGQALQETQYF. The CDR3 nucleotides are TGCAGTGCTAGAGACTTCGGACAGGCGCTTCAAGAGACCCAGTACTTC.

This clonotype was counted only a few times. The V and J genes are TRBV20-1 and TRBJ1-1, with D maybe TRBD1 (5 bases). Germline values: CDR1 DFQATT, CDR2 SNEGSKA (reference sequence). V was trimmed by 3 bases and J by 1 base, leaving 6 bases between them. This CDR3 has 12 residues. In DNA form, the CDR3 reads TGCAGTGCTAGGGGGGGGAACACTGAAGCTTTCTTT. Translation gives CSARGGNTEAFF.

This clonotype appeared a few times. This chain's CDR3 is CASTQAGTDNEQFF. The DNA for the CDR3 is TGTGCCAGCACACAGGCCGGGACAGACAATGAGCAGTTCTTC. The chain recombines TRBV6-1 with TRBJ2-1, with 7 bases that match TRBD1. Unmatched junction bases numbered 8, after V lost 7 bases and J lost 5 bases. The CDR3 contains 14 residues. Germline-derived CDR1 and CDR2 are MNHNS and SASEGT.

This chain uses TRBV7-2 with TRBJ2-4; TRBD1 agrees at 10 bases. The V and J ends lost 4 bases and 10 bases, in that order; junction bases with no gene match: 13. The germline V gene has CDR1 SGHTA and CDR2 FQGNSA. This CDR3 has 16 amino acids. The CDR3 spells CASSSQPGQGRGIQYF. CDR3 coding DNA: TGTGCCAGCAGCTCCCAACCGGGACAGGGGAGGGGTATTCAGTACTTC.

The chain links TRBV5-1 to TRBJ1-6, with a tentative D call TRBD1 (6 bases). Germline loops: CDR1 SGHRS, CDR2 YFSETQ. V dropped 6 bases and J dropped 7 bases, with 11 bases sitting between them. The CDR3 covers 13 residues. For the CDR3, the DNA is TGCGCCAGCAATTCAGGGGCAAATTCACCCCTCCACTTT. As protein: CASNSGANSPLHF.

This rearrangement joins TRBV28 to TRBJ1-2; D unclear. In germline, CDR1 is MDHEN, CDR2 SYDVKM. V shed 3 bases and J shed 7 bases, with 9 bases lying between them. This CDR3 comprises 12 residues. The CDR3: CASSFQDCGYTF. The DNA of the CDR3 is TGTGCCAGCAGTTTCCAGGACTGTGGCTACACCTTC.

Concerning this clonotype: The germline gene is not matched at one end of the junction; a read error may be the cause. This chain uses TRBV6-5 with TRBJ2-7; 7 nucleotides agree with TRBD1. Germline lookup yields CDR1 MNHEY and CDR2 SVGAGI. CDR3 length: 17 amino acids. CDR3 nucleotides: TGTGCCGGCAGTTACTCCTCTCGAGGGGGCTTTGGAGACGAGCAGTACTTC. Encoded protein: CAGSYSSRGGFGDEQYF.

The chain links TRBV11-2 to TRBJ2-1; D uncertain. The germline CDR1 and CDR2 sequences are SGHAT and FQNNGV. Trimming pared 5 bases from V and 6 bases from J, leaving 14 bases between. This CDR3 region has 14 residues. The CDR3 coding sequence is TGTGCCAGCAGCCCTTGGACGGGTGTCAATGAGCAGTTCTTC. Protein sequence: CASSPWTGVNEQFF.

This clonotype was seen a handful of times. This chain connects TRBV6-5 to TRBJ1-5; unclear D gene. Germline CDR1 reads MNHEY; CDR2 reads SVGAGI. The CDR3 loop spans 13 amino acids. The V and J ends lost 6 bases and 4 bases respectively, with 10 bases between them. The CDR3: CASRVSGNQPQHF. CDR3 in DNA: TGTGCCAGCAGGGTCTCGGGGAATCAGCCCCAGCATTTT.

This clonotype showed up many times. The V call is TRBV29-1, the J call TRBJ2-4; D is possibly TRBD2 (6 bases). CDR1 is SQVTM and CDR2 is ANQGSEA in the germline V gene. The germline V and J ends were trimmed by 6 bases and 9 bases, with 12 bases remaining between them. The CDR3 consists of 11 residues. DNA for the CDR3: TGCAGCGTCCAAGGGACTGCCATTCAGTACTTC. Translating gives CSVQGTAIQYF.

The gene calls are TRBV7-2 and TRBJ2-1, with TRBD2 as a possible D gene (7 bases). V was pared by 0 bases and J by 8 bases, with 11 bases between. The germline V gene has CDR1 SGHTA and CDR2 FQGNSA. This CDR3 spans 14 amino acids. The CDR3: CASSLASGGYEQFF. CDR3 sequence (DNA): TGTGCCAGCAGCTTAGCTTCGGGGGGCTATGAGCAGTTCTTC.

The V gene is TRBV20-1, the J gene TRBJ1-2; 10 nucleotides align to TRBD1. V dropped 6 bases and J dropped 0; count of bases not matched to a gene: 4. This CDR3 is 14 amino acids long. CDR1 and CDR2 (germline): DFQATT, SNEGSKA (reference sequence). Here the CDR3 DNA reads TGCAGTGCCGGAGGACAGGGGGCTAACTATGGCTACACCTTC. As protein: CSAGGQGANYGYTF.

This clonotype was counted between two and nine times. J is TRBJ1-6 and V is TRBV10-3; D is uncertain. CDR1 and CDR2 (germline): ENHRY, SYGVKD. The length of the CDR3 is 13 residues. V lost 5 bases and J 9 bases, leaving 11 bases between the germline ends. Here the CDR3 DNA reads TGTGCCATCAGTTCCGGGATAGGTTCACCCCTCCACTTT. Protein sequence: CAISSGIGSPLHF.

This CDR3 is CSARIEQGLYGYTF. CDR3 in DNA: TGCAGTGCTAGAATTGAACAGGGACTCTATGGCTACACCTTC. The gene calls are TRBV20-1 and TRBJ1-2, with D tentatively TRBD1 (6 bases). V lost 2 bases to trimming and J lost 4 bases, with 14 bases between them. This CDR3 comprises 14 residues. In germline, CDR1 is DFQATT, CDR2 SNEGSKA (reference sequence).

The V gene is TRBV9, the J gene TRBJ2-1; 7 positions agree with TRBD1. With 1 base clipped from V and 4 bases from J, the junction kept 5 bases outside the gene matches. The CDR3 runs to 15 residues. Germline V gene data show CDR1 as SGDLS and CDR2 as YYNGEE. The CDR3 DNA sequence: TGTGCCAGCAGCGTACGGGGACAGAATTACAATGAGCAGTTCTTC. This gives the protein CASSVRGQNYNEQFF.

The chain recombines TRBV5-5 with TRBJ2-7, with 7 positions matching TRBD1. V was pared by 4 bases and J by 2 bases, with 6 bases of the junction left unmatched. This CDR3 has 14 amino acids. Germline loops: CDR1 SGHKS, CDR2 YYEKEE (reference sequence). This CDR3 reads CASSRTGLAYEQYF. DNA of the CDR3: TGTGCCAGCAGCCGGACAGGTTTGGCCTACGAGCAGTACTTC.

This chain uses TRBV27 with TRBJ2-3; 10 nucleotides align to TRBD1. The CDR3 loop spans 14 amino acids. V lost 8 bases to trimming and J lost 2 bases; unmatched junction nucleotides: 4. In germline, CDR1 is MNHEY, CDR2 SMNVEV (reference sequence). This chain's CDR3 is CASRQGADTDTQYF. Here the CDR3 DNA reads TGTGCCAGCCGACAGGGGGCCGACACAGATACGCAGTATTTT.

This rearrangement joins TRBV20-1 to TRBJ2-1; D remains ambiguous. The DNA end lines up better with TRBJ2-7; the J call may be wrong. Germline loops: CDR1 DFQATT, CDR2 SNEGSKA (reference sequence). This CDR3 has 13 amino acids. CDR3 sequence (DNA): TGCAGTGCTACTGGTCCCTCCTACAATGAGCAGTACTTC. Residues: CSATGPSYNEQYF.

Written as DNA, the CDR3 is TGTGCCAGCAGCCAAGACCAGACTAGCGGGCAGACCCAGTACTTC. It codes for CASSQDQTSGQTQYF. The V call is TRBV3-1, the J call TRBJ2-5; 10 bases are shared with TRBD2. V trimming: 0 bases; J trimming: 6 bases; junction bases outside the gene matches: 4. This CDR3 region has 15 residues. In germline, CDR1 is LGHDT, CDR2 YNNKEL (reference sequence).

This chain joins TRBV5-1 and TRBJ2-5; 12 positions agree with TRBD2. CDR1 and CDR2 from the germline V gene are SGHRS and YFSETQ. J was trimmed by 5 bases and V by 4 bases; bases with no gene match: 6. The CDR3 spans 15 residues. The CDR3 loop is CASSRTSGVSETQYF. The CDR3 DNA is TGCGCCAGCAGCCGGACTAGCGGGGTCTCGGAGACCCAGTACTTC.